This entry lists 21 T cell receptor beta chains sequenced from one sample in a study of blood T cells in healthy people across ages. Using a J-beta primer mix together with a sample-barcoded 5' primer, a second PCR was run for about 7 to 12 cycles. TCRdb itself ran the 5' RACE reads through MiXCR, one entry per CDR3 protein. Seen here are roughly 2 million distinct CDR3 sequences, just under 50% observed once, and the top ten hold approximately 2.1%. Specimen: blood. The source is a woman between 40 and 55 years old in good health.

The chain couples TRBV6-2 or TRBV6-3 to TRBJ2-1, with TRBD1 as a possible D gene (6 bases). Germline V gene lookup returns CDR1 MNHEY and CDR2 SVGEGT. The CDR3 covers 13 residues. The V end was cut by 4 bases, the J end by 9 bases, with 13 bases between. The CDR3 region has the DNA TGTGCCAGCAGTTTCTCACAGGGCAGTGAGCAGTTCTTC. Translation: CASSFSQGSEQFF.

The V gene is TRBV5-1, the J gene TRBJ2-2; 9 nucleotides line up with TRBD2. V gave up 4 bases and J gave up 0 bases; unmatched junction bases: 13. The CDR3 runs 19 residues. The V gene's germline CDR1 is SGHRS and CDR2 YFSETQ. The CDR3 nucleotides read TGCGCCAGCAGCCTCACACGTAGCGGGGGCGTCGCGAACACCGGGGAGCTGTTTTTT. Its protein is CASSLTRSGGVANTGELFF.

This sequence joins TRBV4-1 and TRBJ2-3; D is unclear. V was trimmed by 2 bases and J by 6 bases, leaving 9 bases between them. This CDR3 is built from 13 residues. Germline values: CDR1 MGHRA, CDR2 YSYEKL. The CDR3, as DNA: TGCGCCAGCAGCCAAACAGCCGCGGATACGCAGTATTTT. Residues: CASSQTAADTQYF.

The chain joins TRBV6-2 or TRBV6-3 to TRBJ1-6, with D possibly TRBD1 on 5 matching bases. This CDR3 contains 15 residues. In germline, CDR1 is MNHEY, CDR2 SVGEGT. The germline V and J ends were trimmed by 6 bases and 7 bases, with 16 bases remaining between them. CDR3 sequence: CASSRPGPINSPLHF. The CDR3 coding sequence is TGTGCCAGCAGCCGCCCGGGACCGATCAATTCACCCCTCCACTTT.

This chain links TRBV20-1 with TRBJ1-1; D is undetermined. CDR1 is DFQATT and CDR2 is SNEGSKA in the germline V gene (reference sequence). Between the trimmed V and J ends, which lost 4 bases and 11 bases, there was a span of 5 bases. The CDR3 has 8 residues. The CDR3 loop reads CSATPAFF. As DNA, the CDR3 is TGCAGTGCTACACCTGCTTTCTTT.

The chain recombines TRBV28 with TRBJ2-5; D remains ambiguous. In germline, CDR1 is MDHEN, CDR2 SYDVKM. The CDR3 spans 16 residues. V lost 4 bases and J lost 1, with 16 bases in between. CDR3 amino acids: CASSSYPRRFQETQYF. CDR3 sequence (DNA): TGTGCCAGCAGTTCCTACCCGCGTAGATTCCAAGAGACCCAGTACTTC.

In its sample, this clonotype was seen a few times. The chain links TRBV27 to TRBJ2-7; D is possibly TRBD2 (5 bases). The J call may be faulty, since TRBJ2-5 better matches the DNA end. Germline CDR1 reads MNHEY; CDR2 reads SMNVEV (reference sequence). The CDR3 covers 15 residues. This CDR3 reads CASRKSHLEGETQYF. The CDR3 DNA reads TGTGCCAGCAGAAAATCCCACCTTGAGGGAGAGACCCAGTACTTC.

This clonotype was counted a few times. The chain joins TRBV29-1 to TRBJ2-3; tentative D call: TRBD2 (5 bases). Germline CDR1 is SQVTM and CDR2 is ANQGSEA. V gave up 6 bases and J gave up 2 bases, with 15 bases separating them. This CDR3 region has 14 residues. CDR3 in DNA: TGCAGCGTCCGTAGAGAGGGCTCCACAGATACGCAGTATTTT. This gives the protein CSVRREGSTDTQYF.

In this sample, this clonotype turned up a few times. The genes are TRBV25-1 and TRBJ2-7; 7 bases are a match to TRBD1. CDR1 is MGHDK and CDR2 is SYGVNS in the germline V gene. V gave up 5 bases and J gave up 4 bases; unmatched junction bases: 8. CDR3 size: 14 residues. The CDR3 nucleotides are TGTGCCAGCAGTAATCCGGGACAGATGTACGAGCAGTACTTC. Translating it yields CASSNPGQMYEQYF.

This rearrangement joins TRBV20-1 to TRBJ1-3, with a weak D call TRBD1 (6 bases). The V end was cut by 4 bases, the J end by 9 bases, with 10 bases between. The CDR3 is made up of 11 amino acids. Germline V gives CDR1 DFQATT, CDR2 SNEGSKA (reference sequence). The CDR3 here is CSAKGGTTIYF. The CDR3 DNA follows: TGCAGTGCTAAGGGGGGCACCACCATATATTTT.

The gene calls are TRBV7-2 and TRBJ2-3; D might be TRBD2 (6 bases). Trimming shortened V by 6 bases and J by 5 bases, and 12 bases separated the two germline ends. There are 13 residues in the CDR3. In germline, CDR1 is SGHTA, CDR2 FQGNSA. The CDR3 here is CASRLRLVDTQYF. Here the CDR3 DNA reads TGTGCCAGCAGGTTACGACTAGTAGATACGCAGTATTTT. The whole variable domain, filled in from reference TRBV7-2 and TRBJ2-3, reads GAGVSQSPSNKVTEKGKDVELRCDPISGHTALYWYRQSLGQGLEFLIYFQGNSAPDKSGLPSDRFSAERTGGSVSTLTIQRTQQEDSAVYLCASRLRLVDTQYFGPGTRLTVL.

The rearrangement joins TRBV7-9 to TRBJ1-2; 9 nucleotides agree with TRBD1. With 5 bases clipped from V and 8 bases from J, the junction kept 12 bases outside the gene matches. The germline CDR1 and CDR2 sequences are SEHNR and FQNEAQ (reference sequence). This CDR3 comprises 15 residues. CDR3 in amino acids: CASSPAGQGIRGYTF. CDR3 sequence (DNA): TGTGCCAGCAGCCCCGCCGGACAGGGGATCAGGGGCTACACCTTC. Full variable domain (rest looked up from reference TRBV7-9 and TRBJ1-2): DTGVSQNPRHKITKRGQNVTFRCDPISEHNRLYWYRQTLGQGPEFLTYFQNEAQLEKSRLLSDRFSAERPKGSFSTLEIQRTEQGDSAMYLCASSPAGQGIRGYTFGSGTRLTVV.

The V and J genes are TRBV20-1 and TRBJ2-5, with D possibly matching TRBD1 (5 bases). The germline CDR1 and CDR2 sequences are DFQATT and SNEGSKA (reference sequence). The V and J ends lost 3 bases and 5 bases respectively, with 19 bases between them. This CDR3 spans 15 amino acids. CDR3 nucleotides: TGCAGTGCTAGCGGCAGGGAAGGAAGATCGGAGACCCAGTACTTC. Its translation is CSASGREGRSETQYF.

The chain uses TRBV27 and TRBJ2-7, with a tentative D call TRBD1 (6 bases). The germline V and J ends were trimmed by 2 bases and 3 bases, with 11 bases remaining between them. In germline, CDR1 is MNHEY, CDR2 SMNVEV (reference sequence). The CDR3 contains 14 residues. The CDR3 coding sequence is TGTGCCAGCAGTTTACAGGACAGAGGCTACGAGCAGTACTTC. Protein sequence: CASSLQDRGYEQYF.

The chain carries TRBV9 and TRBJ1-1; no clear D gene. V was shortened by 6 bases and J by 1 base, with 10 bases between the two germline ends. The CDR3 runs 13 residues. Germline values: CDR1 SGDLS, CDR2 YYNGEE. Here the CDR3 DNA reads TGTGCCAGCACCCCGGCCGGGAACACTGAAGCTTTCTTT. This codes for CASTPAGNTEAFF.

The chain uses TRBV7-4 and TRBJ1-5; a weak D match, TRBD1 (5 bases). This CDR3 has 14 amino acids. The V gene's germline CDR1 is SGHVT and CDR2 SQSDAQ. Trimming took off 9 bases at V and 0 bases at J, with 12 bases between the two ends. The chain's CDR3 is CARAQGISNQPQHF. CDR3 DNA sequence: TGTGCCAGGGCTCAGGGAATTAGCAATCAGCCCCAGCATTTT.

The chain uses TRBV6-4 and TRBJ2-1; 9 bases match TRBD2. The CDR3 contains 16 residues. Per germline, CDR1 MRHNA and CDR2 SNTAGT. Unmatched junction bases numbered 4, after V lost 0 bases and J lost 4 bases. In DNA, the CDR3 is TGTGCCAGCAGTGACTCCCCTAGCGGGGTGTACAATGAGCAGTTCTTC. Its protein is CASSDSPSGVYNEQFF.

This clonotype was counted only a few times. The rearrangement links TRBV6-5 to TRBJ2-7; D is ambiguous. The CDR3 consists of 12 residues. V lost 5 bases to trimming and J lost 6 bases, with 11 bases between them. Germline values: CDR1 MNHEY, CDR2 SVGAGI. CDR3 residues: CASSTGPSEQYF. The CDR3 nucleotides read TGTGCCAGCAGTACCGGGCCCTCCGAGCAGTACTTC.

This clonotype has just a few counts. CDR3 loop: CSARDRVTVGLGQYF. Written as DNA, the CDR3 is TGCAGTGCTAGAGATCGAGTGACAGTGGGGCTGGGGCAGTACTTC. V is TRBV20-1 and J is TRBJ2-7; tentatively, D is TRBD1 (5 bases). Germline V CDR1 and CDR2: DFQATT, SNEGSKA (reference sequence). Trimming left V 0 bases short and J 9 bases short, with 21 bases between. There are 15 residues in the CDR3.

The chain uses TRBV20-1 and TRBJ1-5; 7 bases are shared with TRBD1. Germline loops: CDR1 DFQATT, CDR2 SNEGSKA (reference sequence). The CDR3 has 15 amino acids. The ends lost 2 bases at V and 4 bases at J; junction bases unmatched: 8. The CDR3 DNA reads as TGCAGTGCTAGACCCCCAGGGACAGCTAATCAGCCCCAGCATTTT. Translating it yields CSARPPGTANQPQHF.

V gene TRBV4-2 combines with J gene TRBJ2-5, with 14 bases matching TRBD2. V shed 0 bases, J shed 1 base, and the junction held 7 bases outside the gene matches. CDR3 size: 19 residues. The V gene's germline CDR1 is LGHNA and CDR2 YNFKEQ. In DNA, the CDR3 is TGTGCCAGCAGCCAAGATGGGACTAGCGGGGGCCGACCCCAAGAGACCCAGTACTTC. It is translated as CASSQDGTSGGRPQETQYF.